The 18 T cell receptor beta chains reported below all come from one sample, sequenced in a study of post-analysis software for immune sequencing data (dated by TCRdb to 2015 to 2017). Study-wide conclusions, independent of this receptor: Patients showed significantly higher frequencies than controls for about five TRBV segments, among them TRBV5-6, TRBV5-1 and TRBV20-1.

Library generation was performed with PCR. The sequencing machine was an Illumina HiSeq 2500. To reduce PCR and sequencing biases, unique molecular identifiers were incorporated into the TCR beta cDNA libraries. TCRdb's own reprocessing of the public reads used fastp at Q25 and MiXCR and kept productive beta chains. Merged by CDR3 protein, the rows form single entries marked with the most common genes and DNA. In all, the sample holds roughly 540,000 distinct CDR3 sequences, and roughly 34% of those were seen once. The top ten constitute 5% to 6% of the sample. Their specific antigens are unknown. Input material: blood. The receptors shown here come from a girl aged 2 to 17 with multiple sclerosis.

The J gene is TRBJ2-5, the V gene TRBV5-1; a possible D gene is TRBD1 (5 bases). There are 13 residues in the CDR3. The germline CDR1 and CDR2 sequences are SGHRS and YFSETQ. Deletions cut 6 bases from V and 0 bases from J, with 9 bases between. The CDR3 DNA reads as TGCGCCAGCATCGGACATAACCAAGAGACCCAGTACTTC. It yields the protein CASIGHNQETQYF.

The rearrangement links TRBV6-2 or TRBV6-3 to TRBJ1-5, with D tentatively TRBD1 (6 bases). The V gene lost 7 bases and the J gene lost 3 bases, with 10 bases spanning the gap. Per the germline V gene, CDR1 is MNHEY and CDR2 is SVGEGT. CDR3 length: 13 amino acids. As DNA, the CDR3 is TGTGCCAGCACCCGGGACAACAATCAGCCCCAGCATTTT. Amino acids: CASTRDNNQPQHF.

The rearrangement uses TRBV24-1 and TRBJ2-3, with D hard to call. CDR3 size: 11 residues. Trimming took 7 bases from V and 4 from J, leaving 5 bases between them. Germline V lookup: CDR1 KGHDR, CDR2 SFDVKD. In nucleotides, the CDR3 is TGTGCCACCAGCGGCGCAGATACGCAGTATTTT. It specifies CATSGADTQYF.

The CDR3 loop reads CATSGTSGSNTGELFF. CDR3 DNA: TGTGCCACCTCCGGGACTAGCGGTTCGAACACCGGGGAGCTGTTTTTT. This chain links TRBV15 with TRBJ2-2; 11 bases are shared with TRBD2. Looked up from germline, CDR1 is LNHNV and CDR2 is YYDKDF (reference sequence). Trimming cost V 8 bases and J 0 bases; bases outside gene matches: 5. The CDR3 is 16 amino acids.

The chain employs TRBV20-1 and TRBJ1-4; D uncertain. The germline CDR1 and CDR2 sequences are DFQATT and SNEGSKA (reference sequence). Trimming shortened V by 6 bases and J by 3 bases, and 14 bases separated the two germline ends. The CDR3 extends over 14 amino acids. This CDR3 is CSADLGGSNEKLFF. The CDR3 DNA sequence: TGCAGTGCCGATCTGGGCGGGTCTAATGAAAAACTGTTTTTT.

The chain employs TRBV27 and TRBJ2-3, with D tentatively TRBD1 or TRBD2 (5 bases each). Germline V gene data show CDR1 as MNHEY and CDR2 as SMNVEV (reference sequence). The CDR3 has 13 amino acids. Trimming stripped 5 bases from V and 4 bases from J, with 10 bases between. The CDR3 DNA follows: TGTGCCAGCAGTGCGTTGGGGGCAGATACGCAGTATTTT. Its protein product is CASSALGADTQYF.

This clonotype was found a few times. The CDR3 reads CSASPNPGLGEQYF. The CDR3 DNA reads TGCAGTGCTAGCCCAAATCCAGGGCTGGGCGAGCAGTACTTC. The chain couples TRBV20-1 to TRBJ2-7; a possible D gene is TRBD1 (5 bases). Looked up from germline, CDR1 is DFQATT and CDR2 is SNEGSKA (reference sequence). This CDR3 is built from 14 residues. V lost 3 bases and J 6 bases, leaving 18 bases between the germline ends.

V and J are TRBV2 and TRBJ2-7, with D possibly TRBD1 on 5 matching bases. From germline, CDR1 is SNHLY and CDR2 FYNNEI. Trimming pared 11 bases from V and 3 bases from J, leaving 20 bases between. This CDR3 spans 14 amino acids. CDR3: CAGSGHPEVYEQYF. The DNA for the CDR3 is TGTGCCGGAAGTGGACACCCGGAAGTCTACGAGCAGTACTTC.

With respect to this clonotype: The junction does not match germline at one end; this may be a read error. The chain employs TRBV29-1 and TRBJ1-1; D is undetermined. The CDR3 is made up of 13 amino acids. Germline loops: CDR1 SQVTM, CDR2 ANQGSEA. This CDR3 is CSVEGLMNTEAFF. The CDR3 DNA reads TGCAGCGTCGAAGGCCTTATGAACACTGAAGCTTTCTTT. The full variable domain, its missing parts supplied by reference TRBV29-1 and TRBJ1-1, is SAVISQKPSRDICQRGTSLTIQCQVDSQVTMMFWYRQQPGQSLTLIATANQGSEATYESGFVIDKFPISRPNLTFSTLTVSNMSPEDSSIYLCSVEGLMNTEAFFGQGTRLTVV.

This chain joins TRBV5-1 and TRBJ2-7, with D uncertain. Germline lookup yields CDR1 SGHRS and CDR2 YFSETQ. V shed 4 bases and J shed 1 base, with 12 bases lying between them. This CDR3 region has 14 residues. CDR3 sequence reads: CASSPGGRSYEQYF. DNA of the CDR3: TGCGCCAGCAGCCCAGGCGGCAGGTCCTACGAGCAGTACTTC.

This chain uses TRBV6-5 with TRBJ2-7; tentative D call: TRBD2 (5 bases). Germline values: CDR1 MNHEY, CDR2 SVGAGI. V was shortened by 0 bases and J by 6 bases, with 9 bases between the two germline ends. The length of the CDR3 is 13 residues. The CDR3 sequence: CASSYSSGVEQYF. The CDR3 nucleotides read TGTGCCAGCAGTTACTCCTCCGGGGTCGAGCAGTACTTC.

This clonotype was counted at least ten times. The gene calls are TRBV7-2 and TRBJ2-5, with a tentative D call TRBD1 (5 bases). The V end was cut by 1 base, the J end by 1 base, with 10 bases between. This CDR3 spans 15 amino acids. CDR1 SGHTA and CDR2 FQGNSA come from the germline V gene. CDR3 in amino acids: CASSLGQGSQETQYF. In DNA form, the CDR3 reads TGTGCCAGCAGCTTAGGGCAGGGATCCCAAGAGACCCAGTACTTC.

V usage is TRBV12-3 or TRBV12-4 and J usage is TRBJ1-4; D gene ambiguous. V was clipped by 0 bases and J by 7 bases, with 6 bases between them. This CDR3 contains 13 residues. The CDR3 protein is CASSLAQREKLFF. The CDR3 DNA sequence: TGTGCCAGCAGTTTAGCACAGCGTGAAAAACTGTTTTTT.

This clonotype was counted only a few times. The rearrangement joins TRBV5-1 to TRBJ1-6, with no clear D. Germline values: CDR1 SGHRS, CDR2 YFSETQ. The CDR3 totals 14 residues. Trimming removed 0 bases at V and 7 bases at J, with 8 bases between. The CDR3 here is CASSLDSRNSPLHF. CDR3 DNA: TGCGCCAGCAGCTTGGATAGCCGCAATTCACCCCTCCACTTT.

This chain uses TRBV5-6 with TRBJ2-5; 11 bases map to TRBD2. The CDR3 covers 16 residues. Losses at the gene ends were 4 bases for V and 4 bases for J; bases not matched to a gene: 9. Germline CDR1 reads SGHDT; CDR2 reads YYEEEE. This CDR3 is CASSPLAGGHSETQYF. Written as DNA, the CDR3 is TGTGCCAGCAGCCCATTAGCGGGGGGGCATTCAGAGACCCAGTACTTC.

This clonotype was seen a few times. The chain carries TRBV15 and TRBJ1-5; 9 positions agree with TRBD1. The V segment lost 0 bases and the J segment 5 bases; nucleotides outside the gene matches: 2. This CDR3 has 15 amino acids. The germline V gene has CDR1 LNHNV and CDR2 YYDKDF (reference sequence). Here the CDR3 DNA reads TGTGCCACCAGCAGAGAGTGGACAGGGGATCAGCCCCAGCATTTT. As protein: CATSREWTGDQPQHF.

This clonotype was counted between two and nine times. The chain carries TRBV20-1 and TRBJ2-5, with 7 bases that match TRBD2. With 5 bases clipped from V and 1 base from J, the junction kept 4 bases outside the gene matches. The CDR3 extends over 13 amino acids. Germline assignment: CDR1 DFQATT and CDR2 SNEGSKA (reference sequence). The CDR3: CSAPGGTQETQYF. The CDR3 DNA follows: TGCAGTGCTCCGGGGGGTACCCAAGAGACCCAGTACTTC.

This clonotype was found a few times. V and J are TRBV12-3 or TRBV12-4 and TRBJ1-6; D is perhaps TRBD1 (5 bases). The V end lost 5 bases, the J end lost 6 bases, and 14 bases lay between the germline ends. CDR3 length: 15 amino acids. The CDR3 loop reads CASSVRGGVNSPLHF. The CDR3, as DNA: TGTGCCAGCAGTGTCCGCGGGGGAGTTAATTCACCCCTCCACTTT.